This T cell receptor (beta chain) appears in the sequencing data of a study of T cell responses to AZD1222 COVID-19 vaccine. As for this clone: Its antigen remains unidentified.

Using immunoSEQ multiplex PCR, the repertoire was profiled, and TCRdb retains in-frame clones only, with some absent. Of 140,000 to 150,000 clones detected, 93% appear once; the ten largest clones hold under 6.5%. Study-wide results and limits: Reportedly, nearly half of unique spike TCRs recognized epitopes outside B.1.351/B.1.1.7 mutations. Spike-spanning, vaccine-associated CD4 TCRs were dominant at 160-218 and 743-854. The donor cohort was predominantly white British with a female majority, and clonal diversity may have been underestimated. Just five to seven AZD1222 recipients tested seropositive at baseline.

Germline CDR1 is MDHEN and CDR2 is SYDVKM. Trimming removed 7 bases from V and 2 bases from J, with 12 bases in between. The CDR3 sequence is 13 residues long. The specimen comprised peripheral blood, sampled on day 0 of AZD1222 vaccination. The TCR sequence derives from an adult in good health. The chain has TRBV28 and TRBJ2-7, with D unresolved. The CDR3 sequence is CASTKLGPYEQYF. The CDR3 region has the DNA TGTGCCAGCACCAAATTGGGCCCCTACGAGCAGTACTTC.